This TCR beta chain was identified during a study of T-cell reconstitution after alpha-beta-depleted transplantation in children. This clonotype was picked up many times. As yet, its antigen is unknown. Study findings and constraints: Diversity and T-cell counts at one year after transplant derived mostly from new T cells. Several hundred expanded graft clones reportedly supplied alpha-beta T cells about two months after transplant.

TCRbeta library preparation incorporated unique molecular identifiers. One entry per CDR3 protein, called by TCRdb with MiXCR from the PCR reads. The table records 550,000 to 600,000 distinct CDR3 sequences, more than 20% of them present only once. V shed 5 bases, J shed 4 bases, and the junction held 5 bases outside the gene matches. The CDR3 is made up of 14 amino acids. The V gene is TRBV12-3 or TRBV12-4, the J gene TRBJ2-3; 8 nucleotides agree with TRBD2. The TCR sequence derives from a boy in the first two years of life who had a stem cell transplant for acute myeloid leukemia, so the T cells may come from the graft donor. This specimen consisted of PBMCs, mostly from graft donor cells, obtained 360 days after TCRalphabeta/CD19-depleted stem cell transplant. CDR3 nucleotides: TGTGCCAGCAGTCGGGGGCGGGGGGCAGATACGCAGTATTTT. This sequence encodes CASSRGRGADTQYF.